This is a list of T cell receptor beta chains from one sample in a study of cytomegalovirus exposure and HLA in healthy donors. Using immunoSEQ multiplex PCR, the repertoire was profiled, and TCRdb retains in-frame clones only, with some absent. The sample shows approximately 160,000 clones, less than 95% of them seen only once. Sequenced: PBMCs. These TCRs come from a woman aged 18 to 35 in good health and CMV-seropositive. Each CDR3 is given with its conserved first and last residue. Fields, in order: J gene, V gene, clone size, D gene, CDR3 protein, CDR3 DNA. A D gene is named only where the DNA matches it firmly. Some rows mark clone size as missing; the rest say once, few, many or name a class of expanded clone.

TRBJ2-7 TRBV18 few TRBD2 CASSGTSGSSYEQYF TGTGCCAGCTCAGGGACTAGCGGGAGTTCCTACGAGCAGTACTTC
TRBJ1-2 TRBV5-5 - TRBD1 CASTDRGVGYTF TGTGCCAGCACCGACAGGGGAGTTGGCTACACCTTC
TRBJ1-4 TRBV7-2 - - CASSLVAGDEKLFF TGTGCCAGCAGCTTAGTGGCCGGGGATGAAAAACTGTTTTTT
TRBJ1-3 TRBV7-6 - - CASSSPGDSGNTIYF TGTGCCAGCAGCTCCCCGGGGGACTCTGGAAACACCATATATTTT
TRBJ2-7 TRBV19 - TRBD1 CASSGGQGGSYEQYF TGTGCCAGTAGTGGAGGACAGGGGGGATCCTACGAGCAGTACTTC
TRBJ2-7 TRBV5-1 - - CASSLPPGHNEQYF TGCGCCAGCAGCTTGCCTCCAGGACACAACGAGCAGTACTTC
TRBJ2-3 TRBV7-9 - TRBD1 CASSLVGTGRITQYF TGTGCCAGCAGCTTAGTTGGGACAGGGCGGATTACGCAGTATTTT
TRBJ1-3 TRBV6-1 - TRBD1 CASSVRRQGLSGNTIYF TGTGCCAGCAGTGTTAGGAGACAGGGTCTTTCTGGAAACACCATATATTTT
TRBJ1-5 TRBV19 - TRBD1 CASSMRPTGIGNQPQHF TGTGCCAGTAGTATGCGTCCGACAGGGATCGGCAATCAGCCCCAGCATTTT
TRBJ1-1 TRBV6-1 - - CASRTGAGDEAFF TGTGCCAGCAGGACAGGCGCGGGGGATGAAGCTTTCTTT
TRBJ2-1 TRBV6-6 - TRBD2 CASKPGLAGFDEQFF TGTGCCAGCAAACCGGGACTAGCGGGATTTGATGAGCAGTTCTTC
TRBJ2-1 TRBV19 - TRBD2 CASSIAGGSSYNEQFF TGTGCCAGTAGTATAGCGGGGGGAAGCTCCTACAATGAGCAGTTCTTC
TRBJ2-2 TRBV18 - TRBD1 CASSPGTGGMTGELFF TGTGCCAGCTCACCCGGGACAGGGGGCATGACGGGGGAGCTGTTTTTT
TRBJ2-3 TRBV9 - TRBD2 CASSVVGGGTDTQYF TGTGCCAGCAGCGTAGTCGGGGGGGGCACAGATACGCAGTATTTT
TRBJ2-1 TRBV19 - - CASSMKTIRHEQFF TGTGCCAGTAGTATGAAGACTATAAGGCATGAGCAGTTCTTC
TRBJ2-3 TRBV28 - - CASSAQTGGTDTQYF TGTGCCAGCAGCGCCCAAACTGGGGGCACCGATACGCAGTATTTT
TRBJ2-3 TRBV28 - TRBD2 CASTLPGTSGGETDTQYF TGTGCCAGCACCCTACCCGGGACTAGCGGGGGGGAGACAGATACGCAGTATTTT
TRBJ1-1 TRBV6-1 - - CASKVTGSNTEAFF TGTGCCAGCAAGGTGACAGGTTCGAACACTGAAGCTTTCTTT
TRBJ2-7 TRBV19 once TRBD1 CASSMTGAYEQYF TGTGCCAGTAGTATGACAGGGGCCTACGAGCAGTACTTC
TRBJ2-1 TRBV9 - - CASSVYGGANEQFF TGTGCCAGCAGCGTATATGGGGGCGCGAATGAGCAGTTCTTC
TRBJ1-5 TRBV1 once - CTSSWWDRVWVRSQHF TGCACCAGCAGCTGGTGGGACAGGGTGTGGGTTAGGTCCCAGCATTTT
TRBJ2-5 TRBV5-1 - TRBD2 CASSRTSGEGTQYF TGCGCCAGCAGCAGGACTAGCGGGGAGGGGACCCAGTACTTC
TRBJ2-5 TRBV5-4 - - CASSVRDSETQYF TGTGCCAGCAGCGTCCGGGACTCTGAGACCCAGTACTTC
TRBJ2-7 TRBV27 once - CASSPTAVLYEQYF TGTGCCAGCAGCCCAACAGCCGTCCTTTACGAGCAGTACTTC
TRBJ1-2 TRBV5-1 - - CASSLPEVPGYGYTF TGCGCCAGCAGCTTGCCCGAAGTACCGGGCTATGGCTACACCTTC
TRBJ2-7 TRBV6-1 - - CASSEAIAASYEQYF TGTGCCAGCAGTGAAGCAATAGCGGCCTCCTACGAGCAGTACTTC
TRBJ2-7 TRBV11-2 - TRBD2 CASSGTPGTSGVSSYEQYF TGTGCCAGCAGCGGCACCCCCGGGACTAGCGGGGTCAGCTCCTACGAGCAGTACTTC
TRBJ2-5 TRBV9 - TRBD1 CASSLGDRGFIETQYF TGTGCCAGCAGCCTTGGCGACAGGGGTTTTATAGAGACCCAGTACTTC
TRBJ2-1 TRBV6-4 - TRBD2 CASSDSPLAGGRDEQFF TGTGCCAGCAGTGACAGCCCATTAGCGGGAGGGCGCGATGAGCAGTTCTTC
TRBJ2-4 TRBV6-6 - - CASTPGGGFDIQYF TGTGCCAGCACCCCTGGGGGGGGCTTTGACATTCAGTACTTC
TRBJ1-3 TRBV5-6 - TRBD1 CASSYWTGDPAGNTIYF TGTGCCAGCAGCTACTGGACAGGGGATCCAGCTGGAAACACCATATATTTT
TRBJ2-3 TRBV5-1 - - CASSLEGVPDTQYF TGCGCCAGCAGCTTGGAGGGGGTCCCAGATACGCAGTATTTT
TRBJ2-3 TRBV28 - TRBD2 CASSWPKSGRSTDTQYF TGTGCCAGCAGTTGGCCAAAAAGCGGGAGAAGCACAGATACGCAGTATTTT
TRBJ2-1 TRBV28 - - CATQTMNEQFF TGTGCCACCCAAACAATGAATGAGCAGTTCTTC
TRBJ2-2 TRBV2 - TRBD2 CASRETSGDTGELFF TGTGCCAGCAGGGAAACTAGCGGCGACACCGGGGAGCTGTTTTTT
TRBJ1-1 TRBV5-4 - - CASSFRTGEAFF TGTGCCAGCAGCTTTCGCACGGGTGAAGCTTTCTTT
TRBJ2-5 TRBV28 - TRBD2 CASRGEASGTETQYF TGTGCCAGCAGAGGGGAGGCTAGCGGGACGGAGACCCAGTACTTC
TRBJ2-7 TRBV6-4 - - CASSGWGLHYEQYF TGTGCCAGCAGTGGGTGGGGGCTACACTACGAGCAGTACTTC
TRBJ2-2 TRBV11-2 - TRBD1 CASSSRQGGTGELFF TGTGCCAGCAGCTCCCGACAGGGGGGCACCGGGGAGCTGTTTTTT
TRBJ2-7 TRBV5-6 - TRBD1 CASSFGTVEQYF TGTGCCAGCAGCTTCGGGACAGTCGAGCAGTACTTC
TRBJ1-2 TRBV29-1 once - CSVESREADYGYTF TGCAGCGTTGAAAGTAGGGAGGCGGACTATGGCTACACCTTC
TRBJ1-1 TRBV5-1 - TRBD1 CASSPNQGAEAFF TGCGCCAGCAGCCCAAACCAGGGGGCAGAAGCTTTCTTT
TRBJ1-3 TRBV7-8 - TRBD1 CASSLARTGWRTIYF TGTGCCAGCAGCTTAGCCCGGACAGGCTGGCGCACCATATATTTT
TRBJ1-6 TRBV6-1 - - CASSEYELSYSPLHF TGTGCCAGCAGTGAATACGAGTTGTCCTACTCACCCCTCCACTTT
TRBJ2-3 TRBV10-3 - TRBD2 CAISESGASGRLSTDTQYF TGTGCCATCAGTGAGTCGGGGGCTAGCGGGAGACTTAGCACAGATACGCAGTATTTT
TRBJ1-6 TRBV5-5 - - CASSLRQGSSYNSPLHF TGTGCCAGCAGCTTAAGGCAGGGGAGCTCCTATAATTCACCCCTCCACTTT
TRBJ2-7 TRBV5-6 few TRBD1 CASSLAGTGSYEQYF TGTGCCAGCAGCTTGGCCGGGACAGGTTCCTACGAGCAGTACTTC
TRBJ1-4 TRBV7-8 - - CASSFAGSEKLFF TGTGCCAGCAGCTTTGCTGGGAGCGAAAAACTGTTTTTT
TRBJ2-5 TRBV7-2 - TRBD2 CASSLWTSGRSRSETQYF TGTGCCAGCAGCTTGTGGACTAGCGGGAGGAGCCGGTCCGAGACCCAGTACTTC
TRBJ2-2 TRBV6-5 - TRBD2 CASSSSGGLTGELFF TGTGCCAGCAGCTCCAGCGGGGGCCTCACCGGGGAGCTGTTTTTT
TRBJ2-5 TRBV28 - TRBD1 CASSIRGRETQYF TGTGCCAGCAGTATCAGGGGGCGCGAGACCCAGTACTTC
TRBJ2-5 TRBV7-2 many TRBD1 CASSSQGQGSWETQYF TGTGCCAGCAGCTCCCAAGGACAGGGGAGTTGGGAGACCCAGTACTTC
TRBJ2-7 TRBV11-2 few - CASREHRTEKYEQYF TGTGCCAGCAGAGAACACCGGACAGAAAAGTACGAGCAGTACTTC
TRBJ2-1 TRBV29-1 - - CSADKDYNEQFF TGCAGCGCAGACAAGGACTACAATGAGCAGTTCTTC
TRBJ2-7 TRBV4-3 few - CASSQDELTYEQYF TGCGCCAGCAGCCAAGATGAGCTGACCTACGAGCAGTACTTC
TRBJ2-1 TRBV5-6 - - CASSLIGLATYNEQFF TGTGCCAGCAGCCTGATAGGCCTAGCGACATACAATGAGCAGTTCTTC
TRBJ2-2 TRBV19 few - CASTPLSAGELFF TGTGCCAGTACCCCACTCTCCGCCGGGGAGCTGTTTTTT
TRBJ1-5 TRBV6-6 - - CASSNPDSSNQPQHF TGTGCCAGCAGTAACCCGGACAGTAGCAATCAGCCCCAGCATTTT
TRBJ2-1 TRBV7-9 - TRBD1 CASSSYSGTASYNEQFF TGTGCCAGCAGCTCGTATTCGGGGACAGCCTCCTACAATGAGCAGTTCTTC
TRBJ1-5 TRBV19 - - CASSTLDRIISNQPQHF TGTGCCAGTAGTACCTTAGACAGGATCATTAGCAATCAGCCCCAGCATTTT